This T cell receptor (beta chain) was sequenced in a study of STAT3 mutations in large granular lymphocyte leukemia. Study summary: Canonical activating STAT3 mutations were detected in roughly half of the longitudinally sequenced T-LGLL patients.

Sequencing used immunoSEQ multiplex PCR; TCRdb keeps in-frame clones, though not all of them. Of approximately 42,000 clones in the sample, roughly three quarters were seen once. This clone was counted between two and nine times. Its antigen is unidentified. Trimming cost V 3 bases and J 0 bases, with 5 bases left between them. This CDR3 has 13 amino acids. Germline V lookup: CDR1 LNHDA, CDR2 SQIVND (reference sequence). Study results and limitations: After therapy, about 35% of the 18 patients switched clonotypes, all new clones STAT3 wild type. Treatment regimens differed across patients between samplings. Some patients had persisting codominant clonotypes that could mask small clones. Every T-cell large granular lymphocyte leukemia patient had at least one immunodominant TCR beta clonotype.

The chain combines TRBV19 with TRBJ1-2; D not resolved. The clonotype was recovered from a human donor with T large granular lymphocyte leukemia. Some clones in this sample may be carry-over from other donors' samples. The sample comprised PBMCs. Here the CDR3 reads CASSIEANYGYTF. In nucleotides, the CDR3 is TGTGCCAGTAGTATCGAGGCTAACTATGGCTACACCTTC. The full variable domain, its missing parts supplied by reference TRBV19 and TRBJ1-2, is DGGITQSPKYLFRKEGQNVTLSCEQNLNHDAMYWYRQDPGQGLRLIYYSQIVNDFQKGDIAEGYSVSREKKESFPLTVTSAQKNPTAFYLCASSIEANYGYTFGSGTRLTVV.